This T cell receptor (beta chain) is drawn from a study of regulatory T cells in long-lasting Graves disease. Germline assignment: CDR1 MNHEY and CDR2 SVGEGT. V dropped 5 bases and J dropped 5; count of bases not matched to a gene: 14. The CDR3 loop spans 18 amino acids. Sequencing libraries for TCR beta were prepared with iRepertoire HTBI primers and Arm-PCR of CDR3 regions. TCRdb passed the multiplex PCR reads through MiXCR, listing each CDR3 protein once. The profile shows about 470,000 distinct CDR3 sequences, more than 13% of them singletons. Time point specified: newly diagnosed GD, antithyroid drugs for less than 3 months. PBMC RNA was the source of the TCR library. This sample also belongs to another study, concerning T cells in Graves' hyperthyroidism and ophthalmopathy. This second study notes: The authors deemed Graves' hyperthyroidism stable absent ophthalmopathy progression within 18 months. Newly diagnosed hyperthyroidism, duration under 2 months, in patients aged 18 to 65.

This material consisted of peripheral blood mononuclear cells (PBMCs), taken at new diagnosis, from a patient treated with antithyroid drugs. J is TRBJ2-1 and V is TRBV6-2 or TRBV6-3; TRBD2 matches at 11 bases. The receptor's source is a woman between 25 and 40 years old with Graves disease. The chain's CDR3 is CASSNKIAGGKWDNEQFF. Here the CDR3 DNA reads TGTGCCAGCAGTAATAAAATAGCGGGAGGGAAGTGGGACAATGAGCAGTTCTTC.